This T cell receptor beta chain was identified in a study of T cell changes during pregnancy in multiple sclerosis. The CDR3 has 13 residues. CDR1 is GTSNPN, CDR2 SVGIG, per germline (reference sequence). Trimming removed 4 bases from V and 7 bases from J, with 14 bases in between. The data were produced by immunoSEQ multiplex PCR, yet TCRdb's version contains in-frame clones alone and is incomplete. The sample lists 98,000 or so clones; approximately 94% were seen once. The input for sequencing was peripheral blood, taken after pregnancy. This sequence joins TRBV30 and TRBJ2-1, with D possibly matching TRBD2 (5 bases). This TCR was sampled from a female donor with multiple sclerosis, enrolled in a pregnancy study. The CDR3 region is CAWNYQRGNEQFF. Here the CDR3 DNA reads TGTGCCTGGAATTACCAAAGAGGGAATGAGCAGTTCTTC. Together with reference TRBV30 and TRBJ2-1, the CDR3 gives the full variable domain: SQTIHQWPATLVQPVGSPLSLECTVEGTSNPNLYWYRQAAGRGLQLLFYSVGIGQISSEVPQNLSASRPQDRQFILSSKKLLLSDSGFYLCAWNYQRGNEQFFGPGTRLTVL.